Shown below are 29 T cell receptor beta chains from a single sample sequenced in a study of T cell repertoires in cytomegalovirus infection. Antigen specificity for these receptors is unknown. TCRdb reanalysed the reads using MiXCR and keeps one entry per CDR3 protein. The sample lists 65,000 to 85,000 distinct CDR3 sequences, more than 25% seen once, with 45% to 75% in the top ten. Material: CD8+ T cells from cultured PBMCs, obtained from culture after CMV antigen stimulation. These receptors all come from a human donor in good health (CMV status not recorded). Some clones in this sample may be carry-over from other donors' samples.

This clonotype was recorded many times. J is TRBJ2-1 and V is TRBV7-8, with 15 bases identical to TRBD2. This CDR3 comprises 15 residues. Germline CDR1 SGHVS, CDR2 FQNEAQ. V lost 4 bases to trimming and J lost 12 bases; unmatched junction nucleotides: 7. This chain's CDR3 is CASSSRTSGREVQFF. The CDR3 nucleotides read TGTGCCAGCAGCTCCCGGACTAGCGGGAGGGAGGTGCAGTTCTTC.

This clonotype was seen more than once but under ten times. The chain couples TRBV12-3 or TRBV12-4 to TRBJ1-5; D not certain. The V gene lost 5 bases and the J gene lost 7 bases, with 12 bases spanning the gap. The CDR3 runs 13 residues. The CDR3 spells CASSPPQGQPQHF. DNA for the CDR3: TGTGCCAGCAGTCCCCCCCAAGGCCAGCCCCAGCATTTT.

The V gene is TRBV7-9, the J gene TRBJ2-7; tentative D call: TRBD2 (5 bases). The V gene's germline CDR1 is SEHNR and CDR2 FQNEAQ (reference sequence). The CDR3 has 16 amino acids. V was cut by 6 bases and J by 3 bases, with 21 bases left in between. The CDR3 sequence is CASSPQRTEDLYEQYF. In DNA form, the CDR3 reads TGTGCCAGCAGTCCCCAACGGACGGAGGACCTCTACGAGCAGTACTTC.

This clonotype has just a few counts. This chain joins TRBV6-2 or TRBV6-3 and TRBJ1-3; maybe TRBD1 (6 bases). V dropped 7 bases and J dropped 4 bases, with 26 bases sitting between them. CDR3 size: 18 residues. From germline, CDR1 is MNHEY and CDR2 SVGEGT. Written as DNA, the CDR3 is TGTGCCAGCATCTACGGGGGCCGGGACGGACGCGCCGGAAACACCATATATTTT. This translates into CASIYGGRDGRAGNTIYF.

This clonotype was seen a handful of times. The V and J genes are TRBV19 and TRBJ2-1; 8 bases match TRBD2. CDR1 and CDR2 (germline): LNHDA, SQIVND (reference sequence). V lost 2 bases and J lost 4; bases outside the gene matches: 1. The CDR3 runs to 14 residues. This CDR3 reads CASSIREGYNEQFF. CDR3 DNA: TGTGCCAGTAGTATACGGGAGGGGTACAATGAGCAGTTCTTC.

V gene TRBV29-1 combines with J gene TRBJ1-1; D not certain. Germline V gene data show CDR1 as SQVTM and CDR2 as ANQGSEA. The CDR3 runs 15 residues. V lost 8 bases and J lost 1, with 20 bases in between. For the CDR3, the DNA is TGCAGCCCAGCACGGGTTGGGTTCGGGAACACTGAAGCTTTCTTT. Encoded protein: CSPARVGFGNTEAFF.

Many counts were recorded for this clonotype. CDR3 sequence (DNA): TGTGCCAGCAGCTTAGGGGTAATGGTTTCAGGAAACACCATATATTTT. Translated, it gives CASSLGVMVSGNTIYF. The V and J genes are TRBV7-2 and TRBJ1-3; D unclear. CDR1 SGHTA and CDR2 FQGNSA come from the germline V gene. Trimming cost V 1 base and J 4 bases, with 14 bases left between them. This CDR3 contains 16 residues.

J is TRBJ1-1 and V is TRBV30; D remains ambiguous. CDR3 length: 11 residues. The V gene's germline CDR1 is GTSNPN and CDR2 SVGIG (reference sequence). The V end was cut by 0 bases, the J end by 7 bases, with 6 bases between. The DNA of the CDR3 is TGTGCCTGGAGTGTCAGTGTTGAAGCTTTCTTT. Its protein product is CAWSVSVEAFF.

This clonotype has more than one count but fewer than ten. The gene calls are TRBV15 and TRBJ2-1, with D possibly matching TRBD2 (7 bases). Germline V gene lookup returns CDR1 LNHNV and CDR2 YYDKDF (reference sequence). The CDR3 runs to 16 residues. Trimming removed 0 bases at V and 8 bases at J, with 17 bases between. CDR3 DNA: TGTGCCACCAGCAGAGAAGGGGGGGTGAGCGCGGATGAGCAGTTCTTC. This translates into CATSREGGVSADEQFF.

The chain links TRBV6-2 or TRBV6-3 to TRBJ2-3, with D possibly matching TRBD1 (5 bases). CDR3 length: 14 residues. The germline V gene has CDR1 MNHEY and CDR2 SVGEGT. V lost 5 bases to trimming and J lost 1 base, with 10 bases between them. In nucleotides, the CDR3 is TGTGCCAGCAGTGAAAGGGGTGGCACAGATACGCAGTATTTT. Its translation is CASSERGGTDTQYF.

For the CDR3, the DNA is TGCGCCAGCAGCCAAGAGCGGCTAGGGAACACTGAAGCTTTCTTT. It translates to CASSQERLGNTEAFF. The chain recombines TRBV4-1 with TRBJ1-1; D is uncertain. Germline V gene sequence: CDR1 MGHRA, CDR2 YSYEKL. V lost 0 bases and J 1 base, leaving 9 bases between the germline ends. The CDR3 is 15 residues long.

This clonotype was counted only a few times. V and J are TRBV7-9 and TRBJ2-5, with unresolved D. Trimming removed 4 bases from V and 9 bases from J, with 12 bases in between. CDR3 length: 12 residues. CDR1 SEHNR and CDR2 FQNEAQ come from the germline V gene (reference sequence). The CDR3 is CASSSGPSSQYF. CDR3 coding DNA: TGTGCCAGCAGCTCCGGGCCCTCCTCCCAGTACTTC. Full variable domain (rest looked up from reference TRBV7-9 and TRBJ2-5): DTGVSQNPRHKITKRGQNVTFRCDPISEHNRLYWYRQTLGQGPEFLTYFQNEAQLEKSRLLSDRFSAERPKGSFSTLEIQRTEQGDSAMYLCASSSGPSSQYFGPGTRLLVL.

This clonotype was found a few times. This rearrangement joins TRBV27 to TRBJ2-2; TRBD1 matches at 8 bases. In germline, CDR1 is MNHEY, CDR2 SMNVEV (reference sequence). Trimming removed 3 bases from V and 5 bases from J; junction bases left unmatched: 14. The CDR3 runs 18 residues. CDR3 bases: TGTGCCAGCAGTTTCTCCCGGACAGGGAAAATCACAACCGGGGAGCTGTTTTTT. Encoded protein: CASSFSRTGKITTGELFF.

The rearrangement links TRBV11-2 to TRBJ2-1, with 9 nucleotides matching TRBD2. The CDR3 has 17 residues. The ends lost 5 bases at V and 7 bases at J; junction bases unmatched: 15. Per the germline V gene, CDR1 is SGHAT and CDR2 is FQNNGV. CDR3: CASSIPAGGGARNEQFF. The CDR3 DNA follows: TGTGCCAGCAGCATCCCGGCGGGCGGGGGGGCTCGAAATGAGCAGTTCTTC.

This sequence joins TRBV29-1 and TRBJ2-1, with TRBD1 as a possible D gene (5 bases). The germline CDR1 and CDR2 sequences are SQVTM and ANQGSEA. Trimming left V 7 bases short and J 13 bases short, with 17 bases between. The CDR3 spans 11 residues. CDR3 in amino acids: CSAMGLRGQFF. CDR3 nucleotides: TGCAGCGCAATGGGCCTAAGGGGCCAGTTCTTC.

In DNA, the CDR3 is TGTGCCAGCAGCCCCCGGTCTCCGGGACTAGCGGGCCGTAATGAGCAGTTCTTC. As protein: CASSPRSPGLAGRNEQFF. This chain connects TRBV11-3 to TRBJ2-1, with 12 bases identical to TRBD2. J gave up 7 bases and V 5 bases, and 15 bases lay outside the gene matches. This CDR3 has 18 amino acids. In germline, CDR1 is SGHNT, CDR2 YENEEA.

The chain employs TRBV6-5 and TRBJ2-3; weak D call: TRBD2 (6 bases). V gave up 6 bases and J gave up 11 bases, with 15 bases separating them. Germline V lookup: CDR1 MNHEY, CDR2 SVGAGI. The CDR3 loop spans 12 amino acids. CDR3 in amino acids: CASSPSGDLQYF. CDR3 in DNA: TGTGCCAGCAGCCCTTCGGGGGACCTGCAGTATTTT.

This clonotype was counted between two and nine times. This rearrangement joins TRBV7-2 to TRBJ1-5; D is unresolved. This CDR3 region has 15 residues. Per the germline V gene, CDR1 is SGHTA and CDR2 is FQGNSA. The V and J ends lost 6 bases and 3 bases respectively, with 15 bases between them. The CDR3 nucleotides read TGTGCCAGCAGTTCTGGGGTGAGTCTCAATCAGCCCCAGCATTTT. It encodes CASSSGVSLNQPQHF.

The CDR3 coding sequence is TGCAGTGCTGAGATCACAAACACTGAAGCTTTCTTT. Translated: CSAEITNTEAFF. The chain is built from TRBV20-1 and TRBJ1-1, with unresolved D. Germline values: CDR1 DFQATT, CDR2 SNEGSKA (reference sequence). The CDR3 has 12 amino acids. Trimming took off 5 bases at V and 2 bases at J, with 9 bases between the two ends.

The chain is built from TRBV7-9 and TRBJ2-7, with D possibly being TRBD1 or TRBD2 (5 bases each). The CDR3 spans 19 residues. Per germline, CDR1 SEHNR and CDR2 FQNEAQ (reference sequence). Deletions cut 5 bases from V and 4 bases from J, with 30 bases between. The CDR3 region is CASSTGRPPAPSPLYEQYF. The CDR3 coding sequence is TGTGCCAGCAGCACGGGGCGGCCCCCGGCCCCTAGCCCTCTATACGAGCAGTACTTC. Complete variable domain (other parts from reference TRBV7-9 and TRBJ2-7): DTGVSQNPRHKITKRGQNVTFRCDPISEHNRLYWYRQTLGQGPEFLTYFQNEAQLEKSRLLSDRFSAERPKGSFSTLEIQRTEQGDSAMYLCASSTGRPPAPSPLYEQYFGPGTRLTVT.

This clonotype has more than one count but fewer than ten. This rearrangement joins TRBV9 to TRBJ2-1, with D perhaps matching TRBD1 or TRBD2 (7 bases each). Per germline, CDR1 SGDLS and CDR2 YYNGEE. With 0 bases removed from V and 9 bases from J, the gap between germline ends came to 28 bases. The CDR3 runs 19 residues. CDR3 loop: CASSVDAVGGTVNTAEQFF. The CDR3, as DNA: TGTGCCAGCAGCGTAGATGCGGTGGGGGGGACAGTGAATACCGCTGAGCAGTTCTTC.

The chain has TRBV7-6 and TRBJ1-1; 10 bases align to TRBD1. From germline, CDR1 is SGHVS and CDR2 FNYEAQ. This CDR3 is 17 amino acids long. J was trimmed by 0 bases and V by 1 base; bases with no gene match: 5. The CDR3 loop reads CASSLGTGGIMNTEAFF. CDR3 sequence (DNA): TGTGCCAGCAGCTTAGGGACAGGGGGGATTATGAACACTGAAGCTTTCTTT.

This clonotype was observed many times. This chain links TRBV5-1 with TRBJ1-2; D unclear. With 0 bases removed from V and 6 bases from J, the gap between germline ends came to 12 bases. The CDR3 covers 14 residues. Germline CDR1 is SGHRS and CDR2 is YFSETQ. This chain's CDR3 is CASSLGSFGDGYTF. The CDR3 DNA follows: TGCGCCAGCAGCTTGGGATCCTTCGGGGATGGCTACACCTTC.

This chain connects TRBV4-2 to TRBJ1-1; 8 bases are a match to TRBD1. The CDR3 spans 15 residues. V dropped 4 bases and J dropped 5; count of bases not matched to a gene: 9. The V gene's germline CDR1 is LGHNA and CDR2 YNFKEQ. The CDR3 spells CASSPSARQGTEAFF. In nucleotides, the CDR3 is TGTGCCAGCAGCCCTTCGGCCCGACAGGGGACTGAAGCTTTCTTT.

The chain carries TRBV2 and TRBJ2-7; a possible D gene is TRBD1 (6 bases). The germline V gene encodes CDR1 SNHLY and CDR2 FYNNEI. This CDR3 has 12 residues. Trimming took 3 bases from V and 7 from J, leaving 10 bases between them. The DNA of the CDR3 is TGTGCCAGCAGTGAGGGGGCGCGGGAGCAGTACTTC. Its translation: CASSEGAREQYF.

There are a few counts of this clonotype. V gene TRBV12-3 or TRBV12-4 combines with J gene TRBJ2-1, with D tentatively TRBD1 (5 bases). Trimming took 10 bases from V and 7 from J, leaving 14 bases between them. The length of the CDR3 is 12 residues. CDR3 region: CANSITGNEQFF. CDR3 DNA: TGTGCCAACTCGATCACAGGTAATGAGCAGTTCTTC.

This clonotype was picked up a small number of times. The CDR3 DNA follows: TGCAGCGTTGGTCCCGGGACCTACGAGCAGTACTTC. Its protein product is CSVGPGTYEQYF. J is TRBJ2-7 and V is TRBV29-1; tentatively, D is TRBD2 (5 bases). CDR1 and CDR2 from the germline V gene are SQVTM and ANQGSEA. V was pared by 4 bases and J by 2 bases, with 9 bases between. CDR3 length equals 12 residues.

J is TRBJ2-7 and V is TRBV6-5; unclear D gene. Deletions cut 2 bases from V and 5 bases from J, with 4 bases between. This CDR3 has 11 residues. The V gene's germline CDR1 is MNHEY and CDR2 SVGAGI. This CDR3 is CASSYRDEQYF. The DNA of the CDR3 is TGTGCCAGCAGTTACAGGGACGAGCAGTACTTC.

The genes are TRBV28 and TRBJ2-5; no reliable D call. This CDR3 spans 12 amino acids. With 5 bases removed from V and 4 bases from J, the gap between germline ends came to 8 bases. The germline gives CDR1 MDHEN, CDR2 SYDVKM. CDR3 sequence reads: CASSPGVETQYF. DNA for the CDR3: TGTGCCAGCAGTCCCGGCGTAGAGACCCAGTACTTC.